The entry that follows covers one T cell receptor beta chain sequence. These data belong to a study of blood T cell repertoires in COVID-19. This CDR3 spans 14 amino acids. Per germline, CDR1 MNHEY and CDR2 SVGAGI. Trimming took 11 bases from V and 4 from J, leaving 15 bases between them. Measured with immunoSEQ multiplex PCR; TCRdb has only the in-frame clones, and not every one. The profile covers approximately 390,000 clones, with approximately 86% appearing a single time and over 2% taken by the ten largest. This clonotype was sampled from a woman in her forties with acute COVID-19. Sequenced: PBMCs or T cells enriched from blood (not recorded which). The chain uses TRBV6-5 and TRBJ2-6, with D perhaps matching TRBD1 (6 bases). DNA of the CDR3: TGTGCCGCCTGGTCAGGGGACGGGGCCAACGTCCTGACTTTC. Its protein is CAAWSGDGANVLTF.